Listed below are T cell receptor beta chains from one sample, sequenced in a study of cytomegalovirus exposure and HLA in healthy donors. The method was immunoSEQ multiplex PCR; TCRdb's version includes in-frame clones alone and lacks a portion of them. The repertoire table contains about 32,000 clones. Sequencing input: PBMCs. These receptors were collected from a female donor in good health and CMV-seronegative. The CDR3 runs from the conserved cysteine through the conserved F or W. D genes are given only for firm matches. For some rows the clone size is stated as once, few or many, or as a class when expanded; others skip it.

V gene	J gene	clone size	D gene	CDR3 DNA	CDR3 protein
TRBV5-1	TRBJ1-2	.	TRBD1	TGCGCCAGCAGCTTGGGGACAGGAACCTATGGCTACACCTTC	CASSLGTGTYGYTF
TRBV18	TRBJ2-2	.	.	TGTGCCAGCTCACCAAAGACAGGAGCTAACACCGGGGAGCTGTTTTTT	CASSPKTGANTGELFF
TRBV6-6	TRBJ2-5	.	TRBD2	TGTGCCAGCACCCGGGGGGGACAAGAGACCCAGTACTTC	CASTRGGQETQYF
TRBV25-1	TRBJ1-2	.	.	TGTGCCAGCAGTCCCTCGCCAGGGGCTCTGAGCGGCTACACCTTC	CASSPSPGALSGYTF
TRBV29-1	TRBJ1-2	.	TRBD1	TGCAGCGTTGAAGTCGGGACAGGGGAGGACTATGGCTACACCTTC	CSVEVGTGEDYGYTF
TRBV5-4	TRBJ2-1	.	TRBD2	TGTGCCAGCAGCCCGGTAGCGGGGGTTGAGCAGTTCTTC	CASSPVAGVEQFF
TRBV27	TRBJ1-5	.	TRBD1	TGTGCCAGCAGCCCCGACAGGGCCTCCCAGCCCCAGCATTTT	CASSPDRASQPQHF
TRBV30	TRBJ2-2	.	TRBD1	TGTGCCCGCACACCCGGGACAGGGGTTGGAACCGGGGAGCTGTTTTTT	CARTPGTGVGTGELFF
TRBV9	TRBJ1-3	.	TRBD1	TGTGCCAGCAGCGCCGGGACAGGGACGATCTCTGGAAACACCATATATTTT	CASSAGTGTISGNTIYF
TRBV6-6	TRBJ2-7	.	.	TGTGCCAGCAGTTACCCCCCCTCAGGGGCCCTCTACGAGCAGTACTTC	CASSYPPSGALYEQYF
TRBV23-1	TRBJ2-3	.	TRBD1	TGCGCCAGCAGTCAATCGAACAGGGGCCCGGGAGATACGCAGTATTTT	CASSQSNRGPGDTQYF
TRBV5-6	TRBJ2-5	.	TRBD2	TGTGCCAGCAGCTGGGAACTAGCGGGGGGACAAGAGACCCAGTACTTC	CASSWELAGGQETQYF
TRBV4-2	TRBJ2-3	.	TRBD2	TGTGCCAGCAGCCAAGCCGGGGGGTTCACAGATACGCAGTATTTT	CASSQAGGFTDTQYF
TRBV4-1	TRBJ1-2	.	.	TGCGCCAGCAGCCAAGCGTATACGGGACTGATAAACTATGGCTACACCTTC	CASSQAYTGLINYGYTF
TRBV4-3	TRBJ2-3	.	TRBD2	TGCGCCAGCAGCCAAAAGACTAGCGGGGGTGGCACAGATACGCAGTATTTT	CASSQKTSGGGTDTQYF
TRBV7-6	TRBJ2-7	.	TRBD1	TGTGCCAGCAGTTCCAGGGGGTCCTACGAGCAGTACTTC	CASSSRGSYEQYF
TRBV21-1	TRBJ2-7	.	.	TGTGCCAGCAGCATTGGACAGGGTACCTACGAGCAGTACTTC	CASSIGQGTYEQYF
TRBV4-3	TRBJ2-1	.	.	TGCGCCAGCAGTCCAGACACCAGATCCTACAATGAGCAGTTCTTC	CASSPDTRSYNEQFF
TRBV7-9	TRBJ2-7	.	TRBD2	TGTGCCATCGTGGGAGGGAGCGAGCAGTACTTC	CAIVGGSEQYF
TRBV28	TRBJ2-2	.	.	TGTGCCAGCAGTTTAGGAGCGAACACCGGGGAGCTGTTTTTT	CASSLGANTGELFF
TRBV10-1	TRBJ2-1	.	.	TGCGCCAGGGCGGGGCCCAACAATGAGCAGTTCTTC	CARAGPNNEQFF
TRBV4-2	TRBJ1-5	.	.	TGTGCCAGCAGCCAAGATCGAACTGCGTTTCCCAATCAGCCCCAGCATTTT	CASSQDRTAFPNQPQHF
TRBV27	TRBJ1-6	.	.	TGTGCCACCCACGCCGAACCGGGATTACTGAGCTCCTATAATTCACCCCTCCACTTT	CATHAEPGLLSSYNSPLHF
TRBV7-6	TRBJ2-1	.	TRBD1	TGTGCCAGCAGCTTGGGGACAGGGAAGGACCCTAGCTCCTACAATGAGCAGTTCTTC	CASSLGTGKDPSSYNEQFF
TRBV11-3	TRBJ1-3	.	TRBD1	TGTGCCAGCAGCTCCGAGGGACAGGGGTACTCGAGAAACACCATATATTTT	CASSSEGQGYSRNTIYF
TRBV5-6	TRBJ2-4	.	TRBD1	TGTGCCAGCAGCCTTGGACAGGGGGCTTGGGCCAAAAACATTCAGTACTTC	CASSLGQGAWAKNIQYF
TRBV5-1	TRBJ2-1	.	TRBD1	TGCGCCAGCAGCGCGCCCATATACAGGACAGGGGGGAATGAGCAGTTCTTC	CASSAPIYRTGGNEQFF
TRBV19	TRBJ2-2	.	.	TGTGCCAGCCGGGGTGGGGGGGGCCATGGCGGGGAGCTGTTTTTT	CASRGGGGHGGELFF
TRBV7-2	TRBJ1-6	.	.	TGTGCCAGCAGCCCGGTGGGAGCCAGCTCCTATAATTCACCCCTCCACTTT	CASSPVGASSYNSPLHF
TRBV2	TRBJ2-2	.	TRBD1	TGTGCCAGCAGTCAAGACAGGGGAGAGACCGGGGAGCTGTTTTTT	CASSQDRGETGELFF
TRBV5-4	TRBJ2-5	.	TRBD2	TGTGTCAGCAGCTTGCGGCTAGCGGGGGGGGAGACCCAGTACTTC	CVSSLRLAGGETQYF
TRBV28	TRBJ2-7	.	.	TGTGCCAGCAGTCTCGCAGGGGCGAAATCCTACGAGCAGTACTTC	CASSLAGAKSYEQYF
TRBV19	TRBJ1-3	.	.	TGTGCCAGTAGTACAGGGATAATCTCTGGAAACACCATATATTTT	CASSTGIISGNTIYF
TRBV4-2	TRBJ2-5	.	TRBD2	TGTGCCAGCAGCCAAAGGGGCGGCGGGGGAGGAGAGACCCAGTACTTC	CASSQRGGGGGETQYF
TRBV19	TRBJ2-1	.	TRBD2	TGTGCCAGTAGTTCTTCCGGGACTAGCGGGGACAATGAGCAGTTCTTC	CASSSSGTSGDNEQFF
TRBV7-3	TRBJ1-5	.	.	TGTGCCAGCAGCTTAGTGGGGGGTGCAGGCAATCAGCCCCAGCATTTT	CASSLVGGAGNQPQHF
TRBV9	TRBJ1-3	.	.	TGTGCCAGCAGCGTTGCTACCTCTGGAAACACCATATATTTT	CASSVATSGNTIYF
TRBV10-3	TRBJ1-4	medium-sized	.	TGTGCCATCAGTGAGTGGGGGCTTGAACTGTTTTTT	CAISEWGLELFF
TRBV6-1	TRBJ2-3	.	.	TGTGCCAGCAGTGAGGGGATAAAATCGGGGACAGATACGCAGTATTTT	CASSEGIKSGTDTQYF
TRBV5-1	TRBJ1-1	.	.	TGCGCCAGCAGCTTGTTGGAGGGATACACTGAAGCTTTCTTT	CASSLLEGYTEAFF
TRBV2	TRBJ1-1	.	.	TGTGCCAGCATTTTCGGGTTATGGACTGAAGCTTTCTTT	CASIFGLWTEAFF
TRBV19	TRBJ1-6	.	TRBD1	TGTGCCACCAGTAAATGGGACAGCAAAAATTCACCCCTCCACTTT	CATSKWDSKNSPLHF